The sequence of this T cell receptor (beta chain) was determined in a study of vaccination and CD4 T cells after COVID-19. Study at large: Cells received overlapping spike peptides from SARS-CoV-2, HCoV-NL63, HCoV-OC43 and HCoV-229E as stimulation.

The treatment was: approximately nine-day PBMC culture with coronavirus spike peptide pools or control peptides (ViraFEST assay). The medium had half its volume replaced with fresh IL-2 medium on days 3 and 7. The CDR3 consists of 14 residues. V lost 5 bases and J lost 2; bases outside the gene matches: 5. Germline loops: CDR1 MNHNS, CDR2 SASEGT. Study results and limitations: Spike mono-reactivity was shown by 304 of 307 vaccine-specific clones in convalescent patients. Median SARS-CoV-2-reactive clonotype numbers rose nonsignificantly, about 21 to 38.

With the Oncomine TCR Beta short-read assay, DNA from cultured CD4+ T cells was sequenced. TCRdb passed the PCR reads through MiXCR, listing each CDR3 protein once. Of 5,000 to 6,000 distinct CDR3 sequences in the sample, over 35% were seen once. Points on this clonotype: Its antigen is unidentified.

This chain connects TRBV6-1 to TRBJ2-5, with TRBD1 matching 7 bases. This TCR was recovered from a human donor who had recovered from COVID-19. The sample consisted of CD4+ T cells from blood, cultured in vitro. The CDR3 protein is CASSRGQRQETQYF. The CDR3 DNA sequence: TGTGCCAGCAGTCGGGGACAGCGTCAAGAGACCCAGTACTTC.